The clone carrying this TCR beta chain has at least ten counts. Its matching antigen is unknown. TCRbeta library construction was performed incorporating unique molecular identifiers. TCRdb independently ran MiXCR on the PCR reads; one entry per CDR3 protein. The sample lists 15,000 or so distinct CDR3 sequences; approximately 5.1% were seen once. The data are from a study of T-cell reconstitution after alpha-beta-depleted transplantation in children. General study points: Where some patients showed high TCRbeta diversity at day 60, it came from recipient T cells and thymic progenitors that had survived. After one year, T-cell counts and TCRbeta diversity mostly came from new T cells. Several hundred expanded graft clones reportedly supplied alpha-beta T cells about two months after transplant.

This CDR3 spans 13 amino acids. Germline V gene sequence: CDR1 MNHEY, CDR2 SMNVEV (reference sequence). V lost 5 bases to trimming and J lost 2 bases, with 10 bases between them. The starting material was PBMCs, obtained before TCRalphabeta/CD19-depleted stem cell transplant. V is TRBV27 and J is TRBJ2-7; D unresolved. The sequence was obtained from a boy between 10 and 17 years old with acute lymphoblastic leukemia, due to receive a stem cell transplant. DNA of the CDR3: TGTGCCAGCAGTATCTTCGGACCCTACGAGCAGTACTTC. This codes for CASSIFGPYEQYF.